This entry is about one TCR beta chain. What it binds is unknown. cDNA libraries for TCR beta contained unique molecular identifiers. Starting from about 0.98 to 11 million T cells, the study yielded approximately 500,000 cDNA molecules. From the PCR reads, TCRdb called clonotypes with MiXCR, one entry per CDR3 protein. This sample has about 540,000 distinct CDR3 sequences, with roughly 34% found just once. V shed 7 bases and J 2 bases; nucleotides not matched to a gene: 3. CDR3 size: 14 residues. Germline CDR1 SGHRS, CDR2 YFSETQ. This sample is part of a study of post-analysis software for immune sequencing data. Findings and caveats of the study: A significant reduction in normalized Chao1 diversity was observed in multiple sclerosis patients versus controls. Higher frequency in patients than in controls was seen for about five TRBV segments, with TRBV5-6, TRBV5-1 and TRBV20-1 among them.

The TCR sequence derives from a girl aged 2-17 years with multiple sclerosis. The V and J genes are TRBV5-1 and TRBJ2-1; 10 bases are a match to TRBD1. The specimen sequenced was blood. The CDR3 spells CASSGTGAYNEQFF. The CDR3 coding sequence is TGCGCCAGCTCCGGGACAGGGGCCTACAATGAGCAGTTCTTC.